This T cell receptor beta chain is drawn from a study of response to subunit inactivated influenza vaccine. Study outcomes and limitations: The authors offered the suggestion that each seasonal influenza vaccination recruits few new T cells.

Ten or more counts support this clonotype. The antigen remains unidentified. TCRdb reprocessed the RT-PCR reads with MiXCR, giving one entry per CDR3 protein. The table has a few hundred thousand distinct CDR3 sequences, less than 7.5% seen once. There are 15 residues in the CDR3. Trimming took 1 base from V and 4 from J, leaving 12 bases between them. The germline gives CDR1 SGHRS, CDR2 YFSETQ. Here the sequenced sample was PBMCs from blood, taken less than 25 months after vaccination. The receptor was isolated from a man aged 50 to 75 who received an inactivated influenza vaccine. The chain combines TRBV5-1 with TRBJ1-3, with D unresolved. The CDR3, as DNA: TGCGCCAGCAGCTTGTCGGCCAATCTCGGAAACACCATATATTTT. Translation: CASSLSANLGNTIYF.